These 3 T cell receptor beta chains share one sample of origin, sequenced in a study of Ad26.COV2.S vaccination and SARS-CoV-2 variants. Clones were read by immunoSEQ multiplex PCR, and TCRdb kept only the in-frame ones, dropping some. The sample consists of 180,000 or so clones, about 83% of them appearing once. The input for sequencing was peripheral blood, taken after recovery from COVID-19. These receptors all come from a human donor who had recovered from COVID-19.

This chain uses TRBV10-3 with TRBJ1-3; 8 positions match TRBD1. J gave up 3 bases and V 1 base, and 5 bases lay outside the gene matches. The CDR3 spans 16 residues. Germline assignment: CDR1 ENHRY and CDR2 SYGVKD. Written as DNA, the CDR3 is TGTGCCATCAGTGAGTGGAACAGGGGGAATGGAAACACCATATATTTT. It translates to CAISEWNRGNGNTIYF.

The chain recombines TRBV6-5 with TRBJ1-5; a possible D gene is TRBD1 (6 bases). Germline V CDR1 and CDR2: MNHEY, SVGAGI. This CDR3 has 14 residues. V was trimmed by 3 bases and J by 5 bases, leaving 11 bases between them. In DNA, the CDR3 is TGTGCCAGCAGTTATGGACAGTCTTATCAGCCCCAGCATTTT. Its translation is CASSYGQSYQPQHF.

The rearrangement links TRBV7-9 to TRBJ2-7; TRBD1 agrees at 8 bases. Germline-derived CDR1 and CDR2 are SEHNR and FQNEAQ (reference sequence). J lost 2 bases, V lost 5 bases, and 11 bases had no gene match. The CDR3 length is 16 residues. The CDR3 loop is CASSPRGGQGTYEQYF. DNA of the CDR3: TGTGCCAGCAGCCCCCGGGGTGGACAGGGAACCTACGAGCAGTACTTC. Together with reference TRBV7-9 and TRBJ2-7, the CDR3 gives the full variable domain: DTGVSQNPRHKITKRGQNVTFRCDPISEHNRLYWYRQTLGQGPEFLTYFQNEAQLEKSRLLSDRFSAERPKGSFSTLEIQRTEQGDSAMYLCASSPRGGQGTYEQYFGPGTRLTVT.